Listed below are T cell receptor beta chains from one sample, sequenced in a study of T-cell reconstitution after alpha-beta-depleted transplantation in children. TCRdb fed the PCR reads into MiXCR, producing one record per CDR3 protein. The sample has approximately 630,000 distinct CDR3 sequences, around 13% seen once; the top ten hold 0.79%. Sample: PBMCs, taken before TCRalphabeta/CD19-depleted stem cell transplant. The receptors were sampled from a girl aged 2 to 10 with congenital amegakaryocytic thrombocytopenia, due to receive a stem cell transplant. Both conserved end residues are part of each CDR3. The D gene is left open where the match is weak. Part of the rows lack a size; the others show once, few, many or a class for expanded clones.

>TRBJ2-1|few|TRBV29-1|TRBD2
CSVVGTSNSYNEQFF
TGCAGCGTTGTAGGGACTAGCAATTCCTACAATGAGCAGTTCTTC
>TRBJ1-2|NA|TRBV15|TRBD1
CATSRDIGGQGRSGYTF
TGTGCCACCAGCAGAGATATCGGGGGACAGGGAAGAAGTGGCTACACCTTC
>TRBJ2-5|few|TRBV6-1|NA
CASNRQTLQETQYF
TGTGCCAGCAATCGTCAGACCCTTCAAGAGACCCAGTACTTC
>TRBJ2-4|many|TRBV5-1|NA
CASSAGPGLAKNIQYF
TGCGCCAGCAGCGCGGGGCCCGGTCTAGCCAAAAACATTCAGTACTTC
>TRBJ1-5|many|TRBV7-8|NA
CASSFEILSNQPQHF
TGTGCCAGCAGCTTTGAGATCCTTAGCAATCAGCCCCAGCATTTT
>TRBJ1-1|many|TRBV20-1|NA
CSAFRVEGTEAFF
TGCAGTGCGTTCAGGGTGGAAGGGACTGAAGCTTTCTTT
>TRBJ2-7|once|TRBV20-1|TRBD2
CSARDIRGDYEQYF
TGCAGTGCTAGAGATATCCGGGGGGACTACGAGCAGTACTTC
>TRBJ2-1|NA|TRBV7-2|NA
CASSPVIIEQFF
TGTGCCAGCAGCCCGGTAATAATTGAGCAGTTCTTC
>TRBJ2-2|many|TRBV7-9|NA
CASSLRRFPNTGELFF
TGTGCCAGCAGCTTACGTCGTTTCCCGAACACCGGGGAGCTGTTTTTT
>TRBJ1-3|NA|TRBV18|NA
CASSPAGLSGNTIYF
TGTGCCAGCTCACCAGCAGGGCTCTCTGGAAACACCATATATTTT
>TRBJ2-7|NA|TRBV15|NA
CATSRDPPAASYEQYF
TGTGCCACCAGCAGAGATCCCCCTGCTGCGTCCTACGAGCAGTACTTC
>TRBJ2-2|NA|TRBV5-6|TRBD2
CASSAWTSGWNTGELFF
TGTGCCAGCAGCGCCTGGACTAGCGGGTGGAACACCGGGGAGCTGTTTTTT
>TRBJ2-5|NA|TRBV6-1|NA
CASSDPGTTTHYF
TGTGCCAGCAGTGACCCGGGGACGACGACCCATTACTTC
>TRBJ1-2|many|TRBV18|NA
CASSLDKGLAGYTF
TGTGCCAGCTCATTAGACAAAGGGCTCGCCGGCTACACCTTC
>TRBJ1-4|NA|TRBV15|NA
CATSRDRGTLFF
TGTGCCACCAGCAGAGATCGAGGTACGCTGTTTTTT
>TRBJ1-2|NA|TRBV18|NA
CASSLELPGTRSDGYTF
TGTGCCAGCTCACTTGAATTGCCGGGGACCCGCTCGGATGGCTACACCTTC
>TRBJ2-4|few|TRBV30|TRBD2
CAWTWGLAGAKYF
TGTGCCTGGACCTGGGGACTAGCGGGAGCTAAGTACTTC
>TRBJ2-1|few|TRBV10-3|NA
CAIMASGIDSYNEQFF
TGTGCCATCATGGCGTCGGGTATAGATTCTTACAATGAGCAGTTCTTC
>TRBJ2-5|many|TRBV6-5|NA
CASSYGSQETQYF
TGTGCCAGCAGTTACGGAAGCCAAGAGACCCAGTACTTC